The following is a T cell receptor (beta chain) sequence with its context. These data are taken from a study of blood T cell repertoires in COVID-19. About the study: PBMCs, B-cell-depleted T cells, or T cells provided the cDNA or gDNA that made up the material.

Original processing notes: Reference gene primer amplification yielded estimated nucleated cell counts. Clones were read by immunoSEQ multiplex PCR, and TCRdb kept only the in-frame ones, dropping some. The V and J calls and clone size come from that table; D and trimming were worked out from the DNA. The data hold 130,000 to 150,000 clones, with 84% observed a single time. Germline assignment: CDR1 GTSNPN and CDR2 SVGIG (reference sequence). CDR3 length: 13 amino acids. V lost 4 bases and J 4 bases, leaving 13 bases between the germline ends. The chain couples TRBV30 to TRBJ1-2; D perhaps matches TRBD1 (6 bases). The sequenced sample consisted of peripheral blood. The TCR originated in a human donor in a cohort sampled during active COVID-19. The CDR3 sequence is CAWNPRDTYGYTF. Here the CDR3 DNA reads TGTGCCTGGAACCCCCGGGACACCTATGGCTACACCTTC.